This T cell receptor beta chain is from a study of blood T cell repertoires in COVID-19. TCRdb keeps only in-frame clones here, not all; method: immunoSEQ multiplex PCR. The sample lists a few hundred thousand clones, about 89% occurring once. Germline V CDR1 and CDR2: LNHNV, YYDKDF (reference sequence). The CDR3 is 16 amino acids. V was clipped by 1 base and J by 5 bases, with 15 bases between them. The chain carries TRBV15 and TRBJ1-5, with a tentative D call TRBD1 (5 bases). The specimen was peripheral blood. This sequence was found in a man aged 35-49 years who had recovered from COVID-19. The CDR3 is CATSRVGGSTYQPQHF. In DNA form, the CDR3 reads TGTGCCACCAGCAGAGTCGGGGGGTCAACCTATCAGCCCCAGCATTTT.